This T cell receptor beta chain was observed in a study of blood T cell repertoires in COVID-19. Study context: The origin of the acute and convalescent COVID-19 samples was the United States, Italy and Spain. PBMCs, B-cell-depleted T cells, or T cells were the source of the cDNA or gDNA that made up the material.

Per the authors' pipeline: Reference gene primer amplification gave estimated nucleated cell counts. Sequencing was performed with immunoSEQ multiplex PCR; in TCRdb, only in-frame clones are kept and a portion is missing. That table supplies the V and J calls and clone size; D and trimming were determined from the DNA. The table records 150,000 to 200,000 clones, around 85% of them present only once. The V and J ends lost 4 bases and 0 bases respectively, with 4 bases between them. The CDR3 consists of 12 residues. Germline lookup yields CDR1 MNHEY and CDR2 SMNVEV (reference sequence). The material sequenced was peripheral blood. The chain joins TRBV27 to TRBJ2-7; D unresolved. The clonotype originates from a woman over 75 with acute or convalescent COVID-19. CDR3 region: CASSSVSYEQYF. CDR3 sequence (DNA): TGTGCCAGCAGTTCTGTCTCCTACGAGCAGTACTTC.